Listed below are T cell receptor beta chains from one sample, sequenced in a study of technical replicates of blood from a few donors. Generated by immunoSEQ multiplex PCR, the TCRdb table keeps only in-frame clones and is missing some. This table holds some 94,000 clones, 90% to 96% found once. Sequenced sample: T cells isolated from PBMCs. The receptors were gathered from a human donor in good health. Both conserved end residues are part of each CDR3. D genes are given only for firm matches. Expanded clones get a size class; other rows say once, few or many, or leave the size out.

>TRBJ2-1|TRBV5-1|-|-
TGCGCCAGCAGGGACGGACAGAACAATGAGCAGTTCTTC
CASRDGQNNEQFF
>TRBJ2-2|TRBV7-3|-|-
TGTGCCAGCAGCTTAAACTCCGGGGAGCTGTTTTTT
CASSLNSGELFF
>TRBJ2-3|TRBV15|-|TRBD2
TGTGCCACCAGCAGAGTTTGGCGGGAGATCCCAGATACGCAGTATTTT
CATSRVWREIPDTQYF
>TRBJ2-2|TRBV7-3|-|-
TGTGCCAGCAGCTTAGAGGCAGGGGCCGGGGAGCTGTTTTTT
CASSLEAGAGELFF
>TRBJ2-1|TRBV19|-|-
TGTGCCAGTAGTATAGCCGGGAGGGGGCGGAATGAGCAGTTCTTC
CASSIAGRGRNEQFF
>TRBJ1-4|TRBV2|once|-
TGTGCCAGCAGCACCCCGACAGGAGGTAATGAAAAACTGTTTTTT
CASSTPTGGNEKLFF
>TRBJ2-7|TRBV7-3|-|-
TGTGCCAGCAGCTTACACAGCACGGGGTGGGACTCATCCGAGCAGTACTTC
CASSLHSTGWDSSEQYF
>TRBJ2-3|TRBV6-5|-|-
TGTGCCAGCAGTTACATCCCCCAAGATACGCAGTATTTT
CASSYIPQDTQYF
>TRBJ1-5|TRBV27|-|-
TGTGCCAGCAGTTTAGCAGCAGGGCCTCATCAGCCCCAGCATTTT
CASSLAAGPHQPQHF
>TRBJ2-2|TRBV11-3|-|-
TGTGCCAGCAGCCCGTTGGGGGGTCTATTTCTTGGGGAGCTGTTTTTT
CASSPLGGLFLGELFF